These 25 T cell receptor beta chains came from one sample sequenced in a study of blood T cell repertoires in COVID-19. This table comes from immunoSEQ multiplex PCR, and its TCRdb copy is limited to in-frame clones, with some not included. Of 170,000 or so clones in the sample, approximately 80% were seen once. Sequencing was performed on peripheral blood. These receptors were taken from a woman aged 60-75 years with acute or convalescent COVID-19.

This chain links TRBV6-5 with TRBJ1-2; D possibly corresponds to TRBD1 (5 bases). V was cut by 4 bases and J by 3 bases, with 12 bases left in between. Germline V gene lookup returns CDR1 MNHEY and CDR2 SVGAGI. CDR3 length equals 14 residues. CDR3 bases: TGTGCCAGCAGTTCCGTCTCAGGGCACTATGGCTACACCTTC. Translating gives CASSSVSGHYGYTF.

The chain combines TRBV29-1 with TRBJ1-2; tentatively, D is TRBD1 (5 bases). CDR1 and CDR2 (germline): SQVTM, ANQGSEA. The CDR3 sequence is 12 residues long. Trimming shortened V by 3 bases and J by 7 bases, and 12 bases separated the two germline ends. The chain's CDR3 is CSVEGDLAGYTF. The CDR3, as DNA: TGCAGCGTTGAGGGGGACTTAGCTGGCTACACCTTC. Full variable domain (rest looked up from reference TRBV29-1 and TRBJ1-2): SAVISQKPSRDICQRGTSLTIQCQVDSQVTMMFWYRQQPGQSLTLIATANQGSEATYESGFVIDKFPISRPNLTFSTLTVSNMSPEDSSIYLCSVEGDLAGYTFGSGTRLTVV.

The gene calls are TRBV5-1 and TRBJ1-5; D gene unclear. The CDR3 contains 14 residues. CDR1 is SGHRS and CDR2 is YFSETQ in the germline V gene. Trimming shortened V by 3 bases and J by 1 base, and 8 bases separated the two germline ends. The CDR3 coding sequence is TGCGCCAGCAGCTCAGACGGGAGCAATCAGCCCCAGCATTTT. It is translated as CASSSDGSNQPQHF.

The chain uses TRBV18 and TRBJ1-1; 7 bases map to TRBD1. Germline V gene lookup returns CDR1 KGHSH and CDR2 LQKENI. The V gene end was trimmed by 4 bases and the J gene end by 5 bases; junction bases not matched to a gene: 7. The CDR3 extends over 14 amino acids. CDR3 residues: CASSQGQSGTEAFF. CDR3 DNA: TGTGCCAGCTCACAGGGACAGTCTGGGACTGAAGCTTTCTTT.

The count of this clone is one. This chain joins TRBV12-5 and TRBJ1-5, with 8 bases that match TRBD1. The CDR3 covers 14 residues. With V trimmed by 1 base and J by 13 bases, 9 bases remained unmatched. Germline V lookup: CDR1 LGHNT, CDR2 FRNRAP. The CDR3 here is CASGLAPGQGWQHF. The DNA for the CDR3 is TGTGCTAGTGGTTTGGCCCCCGGACAGGGCTGGCAGCATTTT.

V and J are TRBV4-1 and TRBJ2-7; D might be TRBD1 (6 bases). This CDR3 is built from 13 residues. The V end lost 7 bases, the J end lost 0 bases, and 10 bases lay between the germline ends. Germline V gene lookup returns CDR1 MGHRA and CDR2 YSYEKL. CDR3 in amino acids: CASTGQSSYEQYF. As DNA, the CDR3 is TGCGCCAGCACTGGACAGAGCTCCTACGAGCAGTACTTC.

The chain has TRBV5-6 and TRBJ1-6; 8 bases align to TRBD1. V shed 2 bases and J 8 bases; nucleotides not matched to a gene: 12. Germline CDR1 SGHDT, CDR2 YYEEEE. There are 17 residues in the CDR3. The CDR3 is CASSLPFQGARDSPLHF. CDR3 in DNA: TGTGCCAGCAGCTTACCATTCCAGGGGGCGCGCGATTCACCCCTCCACTTT.

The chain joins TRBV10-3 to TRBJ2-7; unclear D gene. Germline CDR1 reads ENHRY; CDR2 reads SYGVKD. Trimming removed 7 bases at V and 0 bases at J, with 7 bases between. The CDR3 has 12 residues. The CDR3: CAIKAGSYEQYF. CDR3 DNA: TGTGCCATCAAAGCTGGCTCCTACGAGCAGTACTTC.

The CDR3 DNA is TGTGCCAGCAGGGGGGGGACTAGCGGGGCGGCCTACGAGCAGTACTTC. This encodes CASRGGTSGAAYEQYF. The V and J genes are TRBV28 and TRBJ2-7; 13 nucleotides match TRBD2. V lost 6 bases to trimming and J lost 2 bases; unmatched junction nucleotides: 7. CDR3 length: 16 amino acids. Germline V gene lookup returns CDR1 MDHEN and CDR2 SYDVKM.

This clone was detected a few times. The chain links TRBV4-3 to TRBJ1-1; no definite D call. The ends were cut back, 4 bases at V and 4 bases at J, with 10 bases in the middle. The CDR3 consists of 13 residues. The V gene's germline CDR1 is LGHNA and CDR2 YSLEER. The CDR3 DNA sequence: TGCGCCAGCAGCCCCCAAGAGGGCACTGAAGCTTTCTTT. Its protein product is CASSPQEGTEAFF.

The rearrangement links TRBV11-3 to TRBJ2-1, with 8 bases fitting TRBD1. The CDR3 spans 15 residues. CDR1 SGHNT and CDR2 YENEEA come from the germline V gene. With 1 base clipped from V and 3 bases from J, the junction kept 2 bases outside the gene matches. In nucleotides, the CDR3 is TGTGCCAGCAGCTTAGCCGGGACAGGCTACAATGAGCAGTTCTTC. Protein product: CASSLAGTGYNEQFF.

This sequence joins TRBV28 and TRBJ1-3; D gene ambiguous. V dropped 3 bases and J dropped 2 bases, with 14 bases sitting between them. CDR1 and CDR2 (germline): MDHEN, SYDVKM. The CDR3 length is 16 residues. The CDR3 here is CASSLYSGYAGNTIYF. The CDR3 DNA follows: TGTGCCAGCAGTTTGTACAGTGGCTATGCTGGAAACACCATATATTTT. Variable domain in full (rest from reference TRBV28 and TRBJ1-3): DVKVTQSSRYLVKRTGEKVFLECVQDMDHENMFWYRQDPGLGLRLIYFSYDVKMKEKGDIPEGYSVSREKKERFSLILESASTNQTSMYLCASSLYSGYAGNTIYFGEGSWLTVV.

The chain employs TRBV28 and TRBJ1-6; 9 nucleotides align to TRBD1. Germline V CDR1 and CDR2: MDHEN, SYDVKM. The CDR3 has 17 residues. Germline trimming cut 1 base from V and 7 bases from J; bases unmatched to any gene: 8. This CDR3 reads CASSLYEGQGGNSPLHF. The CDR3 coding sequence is TGTGCCAGCAGTTTATATGAGGGACAGGGAGGGAATTCACCCCTCCACTTT.

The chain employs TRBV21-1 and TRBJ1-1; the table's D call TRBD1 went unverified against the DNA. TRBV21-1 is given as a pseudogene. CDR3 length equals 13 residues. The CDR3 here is CASSRGDRGEAFF. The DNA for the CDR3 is TGTGCCAGCAGCAGGGGGGACAGGGGTGAAGCTTTCTTT.

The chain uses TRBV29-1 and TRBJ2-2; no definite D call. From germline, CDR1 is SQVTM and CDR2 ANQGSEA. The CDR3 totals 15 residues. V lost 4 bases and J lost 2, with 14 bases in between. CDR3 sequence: CSVGDATKNTGELFF. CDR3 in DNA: TGCAGCGTTGGAGACGCAACTAAAAACACCGGGGAGCTGTTTTTT.

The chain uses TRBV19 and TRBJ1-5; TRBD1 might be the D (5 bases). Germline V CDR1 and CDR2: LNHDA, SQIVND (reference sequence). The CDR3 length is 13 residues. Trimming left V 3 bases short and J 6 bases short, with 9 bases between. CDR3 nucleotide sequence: TGTGCCAGTAGTATTTGGGGGGGTCAGCCCCAGCATTTT. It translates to CASSIWGGQPQHF. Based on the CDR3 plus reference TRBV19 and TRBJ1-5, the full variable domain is DGGITQSPKYLFRKEGQNVTLSCEQNLNHDAMYWYRQDPGQGLRLIYYSQIVNDFQKGDIAEGYSVSREKKESFPLTVTSAQKNPTAFYLCASSIWGGQPQHFGDGTRLSIL.

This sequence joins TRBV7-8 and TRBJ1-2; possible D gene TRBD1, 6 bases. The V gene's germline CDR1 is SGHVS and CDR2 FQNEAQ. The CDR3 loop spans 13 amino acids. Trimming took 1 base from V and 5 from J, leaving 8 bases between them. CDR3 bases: TGTGCCAGCAGCTTAGGGACAGTTTATGGCTACACCTTC. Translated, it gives CASSLGTVYGYTF. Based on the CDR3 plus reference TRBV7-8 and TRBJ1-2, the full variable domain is GAGVSQSPRYKVAKRGQDVALRCDPISGHVSLFWYQQALGQGPEFLTYFQNEAQLDKSGLPSDRFFAERPEGSVSTLKIQRTQQEDSAVYLCASSLGTVYGYTFGSGTRLTVV.

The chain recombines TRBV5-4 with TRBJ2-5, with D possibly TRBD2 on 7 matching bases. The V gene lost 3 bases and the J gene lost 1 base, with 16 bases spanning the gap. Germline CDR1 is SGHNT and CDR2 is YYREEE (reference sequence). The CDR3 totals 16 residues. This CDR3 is CASSSLEGGGQETQYF. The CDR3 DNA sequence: TGTGCCAGCAGCTCGCTGGAGGGAGGGGGCCAAGAGACCCAGTACTTC.

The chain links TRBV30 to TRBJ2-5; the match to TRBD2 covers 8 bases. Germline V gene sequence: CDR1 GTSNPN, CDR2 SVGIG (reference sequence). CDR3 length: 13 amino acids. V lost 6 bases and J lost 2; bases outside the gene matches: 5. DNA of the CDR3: TGTGCCTGTCACCGGGGGGGACAAGAGACCCAGTACTTC. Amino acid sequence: CACHRGGQETQYF. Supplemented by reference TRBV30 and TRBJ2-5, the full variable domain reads SQTIHQWPATLVQPVGSPLSLECTVEGTSNPNLYWYRQAAGRGLQLLFYSVGIGQISSEVPQNLSASRPQDRQFILSSKKLLLSDSGFYLCACHRGGQETQYFGPGTRLLVL.

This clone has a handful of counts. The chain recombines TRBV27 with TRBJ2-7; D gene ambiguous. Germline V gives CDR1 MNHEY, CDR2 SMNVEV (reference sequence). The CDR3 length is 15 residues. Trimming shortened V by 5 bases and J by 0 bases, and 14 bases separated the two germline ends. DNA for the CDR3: TGTGCCAGCAGTATCACCGGTGGCGGCTCCTACGAGCAGTACTTC. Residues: CASSITGGGSYEQYF.

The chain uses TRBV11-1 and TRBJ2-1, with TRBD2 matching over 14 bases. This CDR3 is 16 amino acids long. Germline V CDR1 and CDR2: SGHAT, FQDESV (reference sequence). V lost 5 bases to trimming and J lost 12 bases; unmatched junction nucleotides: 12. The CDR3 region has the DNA TGTGCCAGCAGCCACAGGGGACTAGCGGGGGTAAAGGGGCAGTTCTTC. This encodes CASSHRGLAGVKGQFF. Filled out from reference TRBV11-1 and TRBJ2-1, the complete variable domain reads EAEVAQSPRYKITEKSQAVAFWCDPISGHATLYWYRQILGQGPELLVQFQDESVVDDSQLPKDRFSAERLKGVDSTLKIQPAELGDSAMYLCASSHRGLAGVKGQFFGPGTRLTVL.

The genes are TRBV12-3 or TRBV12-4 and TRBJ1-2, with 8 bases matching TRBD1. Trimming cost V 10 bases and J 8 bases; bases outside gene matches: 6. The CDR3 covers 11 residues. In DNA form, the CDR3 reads TGTGCCATAGGACAGGGCGGGGGCTACACCTTC. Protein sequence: CAIGQGGGYTF.

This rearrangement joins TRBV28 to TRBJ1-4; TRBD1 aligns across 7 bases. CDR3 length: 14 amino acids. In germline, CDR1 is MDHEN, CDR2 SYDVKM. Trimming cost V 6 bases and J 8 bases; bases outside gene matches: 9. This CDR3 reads CASRSGGGEEKLFF. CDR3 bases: TGTGCCAGCAGGTCTGGAGGGGGCGAGGAAAAACTGTTTTTT. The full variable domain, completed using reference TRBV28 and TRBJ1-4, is DVKVTQSSRYLVKRTGEKVFLECVQDMDHENMFWYRQDPGLGLRLIYFSYDVKMKEKGDIPEGYSVSREKKERFSLILESASTNQTSMYLCASRSGGGEEKLFFGSGTQLSVL.

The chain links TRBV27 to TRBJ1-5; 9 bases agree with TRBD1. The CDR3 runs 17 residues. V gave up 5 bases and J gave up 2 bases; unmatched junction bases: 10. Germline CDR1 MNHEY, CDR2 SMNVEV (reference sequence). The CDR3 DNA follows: TGTGCCAGCAGTGCGGGACAGGGAAGTGTGGGCAATCAGCCCCAGCATTTT. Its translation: CASSAGQGSVGNQPQHF.

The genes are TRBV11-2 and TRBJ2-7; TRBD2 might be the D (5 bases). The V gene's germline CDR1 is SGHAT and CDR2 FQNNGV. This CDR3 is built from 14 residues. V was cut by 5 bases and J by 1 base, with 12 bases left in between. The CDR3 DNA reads TGTGCCAGCAGCACCCTCCGGGGATCCTACGAGCAGTACTTC. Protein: CASSTLRGSYEQYF.